This is a list of T cell receptor beta chains from one sample in a study of response to subunit inactivated influenza vaccine. TCRdb re-called the RT-PCR reads through MiXCR, storing one row per CDR3 protein. Of more than 700,000 distinct CDR3 sequences listed, roughly 20% are singletons. Sequencing used PBMCs from blood, obtained roughly 5 days after vaccination. These receptors all stem from a man aged 50 or older who received an inactivated influenza vaccine. CDR3s leave out the opening cysteine and the closing phenylalanine or tryptophan. The order of the fields is V gene, CDR3 protein.

v_call: TRBV5-1
cdr3_aa: ASSPGLGSYEQY

v_call: TRBV20-1
cdr3_aa: SARDSLTDTQY

v_call: TRBV5-1
cdr3_aa: ASSLNGGEDTQY

v_call: TRBV11-2
cdr3_aa: ASSLEWGVETQY

v_call: TRBV13
cdr3_aa: ASSPPAEWPSTDTQY

v_call: TRBV29-1
cdr3_aa: SVGQGVYNEQF

v_call: TRBV12-3/TRBV12-4
cdr3_aa: ASSPGQGIVETQY

v_call: TRBV12-3/TRBV12-4
cdr3_aa: ASSLGTIGSPLH

v_call: TRBV9
cdr3_aa: ASSTGTSVGETQY

v_call: TRBV24-1
cdr3_aa: ATSEPTSGRETSNEQF

v_call: TRBV7-9
cdr3_aa: ASSWAGRINSPLH

v_call: TRBV7-9
cdr3_aa: ASSLEGNNQPQH

v_call: TRBV6-2/TRBV6-3
cdr3_aa: ASRPAGVVHNEQF

v_call: TRBV6-5
cdr3_aa: ASSYKTGGYNQPQH

v_call: TRBV2
cdr3_aa: ASRLQGPQGGEQY

v_call: TRBV19
cdr3_aa: ASTAGGSYNEQF

v_call: TRBV12-3/TRBV12-4
cdr3_aa: ASAWEGGTSTDTQY

v_call: TRBV5-6
cdr3_aa: ASSLGGTHNQPQH

v_call: TRBV10-3
cdr3_aa: AIKTSEETQY

v_call: TRBV3-1
cdr3_aa: ASSQALGLAGHMSTDTQY

v_call: TRBV29-1
cdr3_aa: SALAGSSYNEQF

v_call: TRBV4-2
cdr3_aa: ASSHDRVTDTQY

v_call: TRBV5-1
cdr3_aa: ASSGVTYEQY

v_call: TRBV25-1
cdr3_aa: ASSESRGTNSPLH

v_call: TRBV12-3/TRBV12-4
cdr3_aa: ASSTGAVYGYT

v_call: TRBV7-8
cdr3_aa: ASSRDRGVMRTGELF

v_call: TRBV7-2
cdr3_aa: ASSHVQETQY

v_call: TRBV20-1
cdr3_aa: SASSPQVRGYTDTQY

v_call: TRBV11-2
cdr3_aa: ASSLVSGGLAPLQETQY

v_call: TRBV19
cdr3_aa: ASSTTGPYEQY

v_call: TRBV5-1
cdr3_aa: ASSLIGVPTFPYEQY

v_call: TRBV5-1
cdr3_aa: ASSLVLAETYEQY

v_call: TRBV12-3/TRBV12-4
cdr3_aa: ASSSSLYSMGTGFENEQF

v_call: TRBV6-1
cdr3_aa: ASKRNSGAPNYGYT

v_call: TRBV20-1
cdr3_aa: SARKGTSGGRAYEQY

v_call: TRBV14
cdr3_aa: ASSHMDRLRGEQF

v_call: TRBV11-2
cdr3_aa: ASSFMGTGIYEQY

v_call: TRBV27
cdr3_aa: ASSLRPLSYEQY

v_call: TRBV24-1
cdr3_aa: ATSDETSGRALDEQF

v_call: TRBV6-5
cdr3_aa: ASSYSQSGNTIY

v_call: TRBV6-1
cdr3_aa: ASSEGTGSYEQY

v_call: TRBV18
cdr3_aa: ASSRILRLAGDYNEQF

v_call: TRBV30
cdr3_aa: AWSVTTANEQY

v_call: TRBV5-1
cdr3_aa: ASSLGTGMSTDTQY